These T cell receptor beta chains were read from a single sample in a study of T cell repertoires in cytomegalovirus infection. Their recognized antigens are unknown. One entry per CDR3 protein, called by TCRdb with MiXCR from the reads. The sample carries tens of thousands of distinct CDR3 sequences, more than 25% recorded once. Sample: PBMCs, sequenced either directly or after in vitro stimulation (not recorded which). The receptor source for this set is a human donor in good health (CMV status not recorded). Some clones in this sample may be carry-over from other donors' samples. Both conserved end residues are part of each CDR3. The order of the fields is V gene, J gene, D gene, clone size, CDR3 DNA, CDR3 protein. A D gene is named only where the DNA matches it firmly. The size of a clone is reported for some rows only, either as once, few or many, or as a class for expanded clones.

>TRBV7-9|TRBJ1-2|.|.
TGTGCCAGCAGCTTAGGCGACTATGGCTACACCTTC
CASSLGDYGYTF
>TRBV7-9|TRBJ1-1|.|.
TGTGCCAGCAGCTTACACAGAAACACTGAAGCTTTCTTT
CASSLHRNTEAFF
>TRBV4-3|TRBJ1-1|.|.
TGCGCCAGCAGCCACGGGGGAACAAAGACTGAAGCTTTCTTT
CASSHGGTKTEAFF
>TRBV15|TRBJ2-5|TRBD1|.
TGTGCCACGATAGGGGACAGCAAAGAGACCCAGTACTTC
CATIGDSKETQYF
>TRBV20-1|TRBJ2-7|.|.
TGCAGTGCTAGGGTCCAGACTTACGAGCAGTACTTC
CSARVQTYEQYF
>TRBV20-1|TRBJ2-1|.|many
TGCAGTGCTAGAGTTGAGGGGGGGCCCTACAATGAGCAGTTCTTC
CSARVEGGPYNEQFF
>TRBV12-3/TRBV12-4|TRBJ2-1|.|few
TGTGCCACCGCGGCGAGCTCCTACAATGAGCAGTTCTTC
CATAASSYNEQFF
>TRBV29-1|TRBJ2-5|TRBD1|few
TGCAGCGTTGACTACACCAGGGGGGAGACCCAGTACTTC
CSVDYTRGETQYF
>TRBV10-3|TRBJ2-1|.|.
TGTGCCATCAGTGAGTCGGCGGGGCCTTACAATGAGCAGTTCTTC
CAISESAGPYNEQFF
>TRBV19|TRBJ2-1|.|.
TGTGCCAGTAGTTACCCAAGGAGGGGGGAAGATGAGCAGTTCTTC
CASSYPRRGEDEQFF
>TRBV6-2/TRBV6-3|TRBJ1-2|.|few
TGTGCCAGCAGTTACTCGACATTTTCCTATGGCTACACCTTC
CASSYSTFSYGYTF
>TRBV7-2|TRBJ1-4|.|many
TGTGCCAGCAGTCCCGGAGGGGGAAAACTGTTTTTT
CASSPGGGKLFF
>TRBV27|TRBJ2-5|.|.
TGTGCCAGCAGTTTAAATGGGGGGCAAGAGACCCAGTACTTC
CASSLNGGQETQYF
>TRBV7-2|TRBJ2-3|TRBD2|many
TGTGCCAGCAGTCCCTCGGGGGGGGCCGGAGGTACAGATACGCAGTATTTT
CASSPSGGAGGTDTQYF
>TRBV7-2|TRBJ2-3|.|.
TGTGCCAGCAGGTTGCGGGGAGCCACAGATACGCAGTATTTT
CASRLRGATDTQYF
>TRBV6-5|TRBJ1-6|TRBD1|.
TGTGCCAGCAGATCCCCGGGACAGGGGGATTCACCCCTCCACTTT
CASRSPGQGDSPLHF
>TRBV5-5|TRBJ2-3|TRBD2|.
TGTGCCAGCAGCTTTGAGGGAGGGCTCAGCACAGATACGCAGTATTTT
CASSFEGGLSTDTQYF
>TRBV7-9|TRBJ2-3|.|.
TGTGCCAGCAGCCCCAAAGGGGTCTTTAGAGGAGATACGCAGTATTTT
CASSPKGVFRGDTQYF
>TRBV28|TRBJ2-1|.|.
TGTGCCAGCAGTTCTGGGGACACCCTGATGGTGTCCTACAATGAGCAGTTCTTC
CASSSGDTLMVSYNEQFF
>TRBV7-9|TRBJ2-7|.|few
TGTGCCAGCGCATACGAGGACGCGGCCTACGAGCAGTACTTC
CASAYEDAAYEQYF
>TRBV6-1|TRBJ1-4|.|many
TGTGCCAGCAGTGAAATGAGAACGGCTAATGAAAAACTGTTTTTT
CASSEMRTANEKLFF
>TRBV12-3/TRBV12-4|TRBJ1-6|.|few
TGTGCCAGCAGTGGGACGGTCAATTCACCCCTCCACTTT
CASSGTVNSPLHF
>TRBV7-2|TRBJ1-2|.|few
TGTGCCAGCAGCTTAGATGTGGGGCGGCGAGGGGATGGCTACACCTTC
CASSLDVGRRGDGYTF
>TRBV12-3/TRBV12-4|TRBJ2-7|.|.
TGTGCCAGCAGTTTAGGGGCTGGGTTCCACGAGCAGTACTTC
CASSLGAGFHEQYF
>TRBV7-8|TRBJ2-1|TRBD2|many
TGTGCCAGCAGCCCGCACCCTCCCGGGACTAGCGGGAGTAATGAGCAGTTCTTC
CASSPHPPGTSGSNEQFF
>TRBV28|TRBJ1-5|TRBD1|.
TGTGCCAGCTTCGAGGGGGCTCAGCCCCAGCATTTT
CASFEGAQPQHF
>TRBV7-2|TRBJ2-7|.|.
TGTGCCAGCAGCCCGCCGCGAGGGGGGACCTACGAGCAGTACTTC
CASSPPRGGTYEQYF
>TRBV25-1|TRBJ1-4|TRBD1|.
TGTGCCAGCAGTGAAGGGCAGGGGGGTGAAAAACTGTTTTTT
CASSEGQGGEKLFF
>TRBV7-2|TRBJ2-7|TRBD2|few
TGTGCCAGCAGCTCCCCGACTAGCGGGAGTTTGGAGCAGTACTTC
CASSSPTSGSLEQYF
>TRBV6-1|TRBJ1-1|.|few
TGTGCCAGCAGCGAATGGGGGGGCGCCGCTGAAGCTTTCTTT
CASSEWGGAAEAFF
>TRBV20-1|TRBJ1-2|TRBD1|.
TGCAGTGCTAGAGATACCGACGCAGGGGGCGCGTACGACTACACCTTC
CSARDTDAGGAYDYTF
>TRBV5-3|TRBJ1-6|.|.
TGTGCCAGCAGCTTGTTAGTCCGCGGGAACTCACCCCTCCACTTT
CASSLLVRGNSPLHF
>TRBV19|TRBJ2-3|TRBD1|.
TGTGCCAGTAGCCTGGACAGGGGCGGCACAGATACGCAGTATTTT
CASSLDRGGTDTQYF
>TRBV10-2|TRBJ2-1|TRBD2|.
TGCGCCAGCAGTGAGCTAGCGGGAGGGGTGGGCTACAATGAGCAGTTCTTC
CASSELAGGVGYNEQFF
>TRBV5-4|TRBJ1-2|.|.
TGTGCCAGCAGCTTGGGCGCCCCAAGGTGGGGCTACACCTTC
CASSLGAPRWGYTF
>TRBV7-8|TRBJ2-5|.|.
TGTGCCAGCAGCTCCCTAGCGAGTCCAGGGACCCAGTACTTC
CASSSLASPGTQYF
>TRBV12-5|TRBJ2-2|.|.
TGTGCTAGTGGTTCGTCCGGCGGGGAGCTGTTTTTT
CASGSSGGELFF
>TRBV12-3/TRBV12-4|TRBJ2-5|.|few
TGTGCCAGCAGTCGTACCGGGACCCAAGAGACCCAGTACTTC
CASSRTGTQETQYF
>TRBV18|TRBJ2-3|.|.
TGTGCCAGCCAGGCGGGAAGGAGCACAGATACGCAGTATTTT
CASQAGRSTDTQYF
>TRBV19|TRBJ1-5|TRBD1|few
TGTGCCAGTAGGACCACAGGGGTGCCCAATCAGCCCCAGCATTTT
CASRTTGVPNQPQHF
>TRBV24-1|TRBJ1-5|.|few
TGTGCCACCAGTGATTCGGGACGGCTCAATCAGCCCCAGCATTTT
CATSDSGRLNQPQHF
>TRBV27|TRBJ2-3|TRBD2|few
TGTGCCAGCAGTTTGTTCTCGCTAGCGGGGATCACAGATACGCAGTATTTT
CASSLFSLAGITDTQYF
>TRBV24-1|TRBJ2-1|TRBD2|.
TGTGCCACCAGTGAACTAGCGGGGGGATCCTACAATGAGCAGTTCTTC
CATSELAGGSYNEQFF
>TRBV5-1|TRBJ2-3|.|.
TGCGCCAGCAGCTTACCAACCGCCGGGGTGAGCACAGATACGCAGTATTTT
CASSLPTAGVSTDTQYF
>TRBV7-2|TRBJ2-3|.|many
TGTGCCAGCACCTGGCCAAGCGCCAGCACAGATACGCAGTATTTT
CASTWPSASTDTQYF